This T cell receptor (beta chain) originates from a study of blood T cell repertoires in COVID-19. Study overall: Samples of COVID-19 (acute and convalescent) were obtained from the United States, Italy and Spain. The analysed material was cDNA or gDNA that came from T cells, B-cell-depleted T cells, or PBMCs.

Source study methods: Using reference gene primer amplification, nucleated cell counts were estimated. TCRdb's table, derived via immunoSEQ multiplex PCR, lists solely in-frame clones and lacks some. V and J calls and clone size are given by that table; D and trimming were obtained from the DNA. The top ten hold more than 6.5% of the sample, which has 150,000 to 200,000 clones, about 78% seen once. To note about this clone: This CDR3 is also generated by other DNA sequences in the sample.

V was shortened by 1 base and J by 2 bases, with 11 bases between the two germline ends. Germline-derived CDR1 and CDR2 are SGHTA and FQGNSA. The CDR3 extends over 15 amino acids. The TCR originated in a woman aged 50 to 65 with active or convalescent COVID-19. Sequencing was done on a sample of peripheral blood. This chain links TRBV7-2 with TRBJ1-2; D unresolved. The CDR3 region has the DNA TGTGCCAGCAGCTTAGGAAGCGGTGTAAACTATGGCTACACCTTC. It codes for CASSLGSGVNYGYTF. Together with reference TRBV7-2 and TRBJ1-2, the CDR3 gives the full variable domain: GAGVSQSPSNKVTEKGKDVELRCDPISGHTALYWYRQSLGQGLEFLIYFQGNSAPDKSGLPSDRFSAERTGGSVSTLTIQRTQQEDSAVYLCASSLGSGVNYGYTFGSGTRLTVV.